One and the same sample provided the 27 T cell receptor beta chains below, sequenced in a study of cytomegalovirus exposure and HLA in healthy donors. Primers: 60 Vbeta forward and 13 Jbeta reverse. Method: immunoSEQ multiplex PCR; TCRdb's copy keeps in-frame clones and lacks some. The sample has about 130,000 clones; around 79% are singletons. The sequenced material came from PBMCs. Receptor source: a middle-aged man in good health and CMV-seropositive.

The chain recombines TRBV9 with TRBJ1-2; TRBD1 agrees at 7 bases. The CDR3 spans 15 residues. The V segment lost 4 bases and the J segment 1 base; nucleotides outside the gene matches: 7. Germline V gene lookup returns CDR1 SGDLS and CDR2 YYNGEE. Written as DNA, the CDR3 is TGTGCCAGCAGCCTAGGGGGCGGTGATAACTATGGCTACACCTTC. Translated: CASSLGGGDNYGYTF.

The chain couples TRBV10-3 to TRBJ1-2, with 7 positions matching TRBD1. The CDR3 sequence is 14 residues long. CDR1 and CDR2 from the germline V gene are ENHRY and SYGVKD. Trimming cost V 7 bases and J 5 bases; bases outside gene matches: 10. CDR3 nucleotides: TGTGCCATCAACTCTGGAGGGGGCGTATATGGCTACACCTTC. It translates to CAINSGGGVYGYTF.

This chain links TRBV5-1 with TRBJ2-2, with D perhaps TRBD1 (6 bases). CDR3 length: 14 amino acids. V lost 1 base and J lost 6, with 10 bases in between. Germline-derived CDR1 and CDR2 are SGHRS and YFSETQ. Written as DNA, the CDR3 is TGCGCCAGCAGCTTGTCAGGGGTTGCCGGGGAGCTGTTTTTT. As protein: CASSLSGVAGELFF.

The chain joins TRBV6-1 to TRBJ2-7; D is possibly TRBD1 (6 bases). Looked up from germline, CDR1 is MNHNS and CDR2 is SASEGT. This CDR3 contains 13 residues. V dropped 7 bases and J dropped 0 bases, with 10 bases sitting between them. Written as DNA, the CDR3 is TGTGCCAGCACTGGGGACAACTCCTACGAGCAGTACTTC. It specifies CASTGDNSYEQYF.

This chain links TRBV10-1 with TRBJ2-3, with a weak D call TRBD2 (6 bases). This CDR3 has 13 residues. The germline V and J ends were trimmed by 10 bases and 5 bases, with 16 bases remaining between them. Germline V CDR1 and CDR2: WNHNN, SYGVQD (reference sequence). CDR3 DNA sequence: TGCGCCACTCTGGCGGGGCTTGGAGATACGCAGTATTTT. It codes for CATLAGLGDTQYF.

This chain uses TRBV4-1 with TRBJ1-1; TRBD1 agrees at 8 bases. The CDR3 is 14 residues long. Germline V gene lookup returns CDR1 MGHRA and CDR2 YSYEKL. V was pared by 5 bases and J by 8 bases, with 10 bases of the junction left unmatched. CDR3 sequence (DNA): TGCGCCAGCAGCGCAAATACACAGGGGGGGGAAGCTTTCTTT. Protein sequence: CASSANTQGGEAFF.

The gene calls are TRBV30 and TRBJ2-7; maybe TRBD1 (6 bases). Germline V gives CDR1 GTSNPN, CDR2 SVGIG (reference sequence). The CDR3 consists of 15 residues. Trimming removed 0 bases at V and 2 bases at J, with 14 bases between. DNA of the CDR3: TGTGCCTGGAGTGTACCCTTCGGACAGCCCTACGAGCAGTACTTC. Amino acids: CAWSVPFGQPYEQYF.

Note on this clone: The junction does not match germline at one end; this may be a read error. The gene calls are TRBV7-9 and TRBJ2-7, with TRBD1 identical over 9 bases. This CDR3 has 15 residues. Looked up from germline, CDR1 is SEHNR and CDR2 is FQNEAQ (reference sequence). CDR3 sequence (DNA): TGTGCCGGCAGCCGGTCGGACAGGGGCTCCTACGAGCAGTACTTC. This codes for CAGSRSDRGSYEQYF.

This rearrangement joins TRBV7-8 to TRBJ2-1; the match to TRBD2 covers 8 bases. The CDR3 spans 17 residues. Per the germline V gene, CDR1 is SGHVS and CDR2 is FQNEAQ. After removal of 5 bases from V and 7 bases from J, the junction contained 16 bases not matched to a gene. Here the CDR3 DNA reads TGTGCCAGCAGCAAACGGAGCGGGAGTAGGGGTGGTAATGAGCAGTTCTTC. Translation gives CASSKRSGSRGGNEQFF.

This rearrangement joins TRBV7-9 to TRBJ2-7; TRBD2 might be the D (6 bases). This CDR3 has 17 amino acids. The germline CDR1 and CDR2 sequences are SEHNR and FQNEAQ (reference sequence). V lost 4 bases, J lost 3 bases, and 22 bases lay in between. CDR3 protein: CASSSPRAGPVGYEQYF. CDR3 DNA sequence: TGTGCCAGCAGCTCCCCGAGGGCGGGGCCCGTGGGCTACGAGCAGTACTTC.

The V call is TRBV5-1, the J call TRBJ1-4; 9 nucleotides line up with TRBD1. The germline V gene encodes CDR1 SGHRS and CDR2 YFSETQ. The CDR3 spans 15 residues. Germline trimming cut 3 bases from V and 5 bases from J; bases unmatched to any gene: 5. CDR3 amino acids: CASSSLTGGNEKLFF. The CDR3 DNA is TGCGCCAGCAGCTCCCTGACAGGGGGAAATGAAAAACTGTTTTTT.

CDR3 sequence reads: CASSLGAGVVPGANVLTF. In nucleotides, the CDR3 is TGTGCCAGCAGCTTAGGTGCAGGGGTAGTCCCTGGGGCCAACGTCCTGACTTTC. The J gene is TRBJ2-6, the V gene TRBV7-6; weak D call: TRBD1 (6 bases). In germline, CDR1 is SGHVS, CDR2 FNYEAQ. This CDR3 is built from 18 residues. With 1 base removed from V and 2 bases from J, the gap between germline ends came to 15 bases.

The chain has TRBV6-1 and TRBJ2-1; D is unclear. The CDR3 consists of 13 residues. V lost 1 base and J 9 bases, leaving 10 bases between the germline ends. Germline loops: CDR1 MNHNS, CDR2 SASEGT. The CDR3 bases are TGTGCCAGCAGTGAAGGTCTAGTGGGTGAGCAGTTCTTC. It encodes CASSEGLVGEQFF.

The V gene is TRBV6-1, the J gene TRBJ1-6; D ambiguous. Germline values: CDR1 MNHNS, CDR2 SASEGT. Trimming left V 2 bases short and J 0 bases short, with 14 bases between. The CDR3 is 18 amino acids. DNA for the CDR3: TGTGCCAGCAGTGAATTTCATACAAGGAGCTCCTATAATTCACCCCTCCACTTT. Its translation: CASSEFHTRSSYNSPLHF.

This sequence joins TRBV5-4 and TRBJ2-1; TRBD1 agrees at 8 bases. V was clipped by 0 bases and J by 4 bases; unmatched bases: 3. Germline CDR1 SGHNT, CDR2 YYREEE (reference sequence). The CDR3 is made up of 15 amino acids. CDR3 in DNA: TGTGCCAGCAGCTTGGAGGGACAGGAGTACAATGAGCAGTTCTTC. It specifies CASSLEGQEYNEQFF.

The chain is built from TRBV5-1 and TRBJ2-3; 7 bases map to TRBD1. This CDR3 has 16 amino acids. CDR1 SGHRS and CDR2 YFSETQ come from the germline V gene. The J segment lost 4 bases and the V segment lost 1 base, leaving 9 bases of the junction unmatched. The CDR3 reads CASSLQGELAADTQYF. In nucleotides, the CDR3 is TGCGCCAGCAGCTTGCAGGGGGAGCTAGCCGCAGATACGCAGTATTTT.

The rearrangement links TRBV7-3 to TRBJ2-1, with TRBD2 matching 11 bases. CDR1 and CDR2 (germline): SGHTA, FQGTGA. Trimming cost V 5 bases and J 6 bases; bases outside gene matches: 6. The CDR3 totals 15 residues. The CDR3 loop is CASSPPGTSGNEQFF. DNA for the CDR3: TGTGCCAGCAGCCCGCCCGGGACTAGCGGCAATGAGCAGTTCTTC.

The chain combines TRBV5-1 with TRBJ2-5; 11 bases line up with TRBD2. Germline CDR1 is SGHRS and CDR2 is YFSETQ. The CDR3 loop spans 16 amino acids. With V trimmed by 4 bases and J by 4 bases, 9 bases remained unmatched. For the CDR3, the DNA is TGCGCCAGCAGCCTTAGACCTAGCGGGAGGTCAGAGACCCAGTACTTC. Translating it yields CASSLRPSGRSETQYF.

This chain links TRBV4-1 with TRBJ2-3; D is ambiguous. The V and J ends lost 1 base and 7 bases respectively, with 6 bases between them. This CDR3 region has 12 residues. Germline CDR1 is MGHRA and CDR2 is YSYEKL. CDR3 DNA: TGCGCCAGCAGCCAAGTCCAAAATACGCAGTATTTT. Translated, it gives CASSQVQNTQYF.

This rearrangement joins TRBV2 to TRBJ2-7; 8 bases match TRBD2. This CDR3 has 14 amino acids. Germline CDR1 SNHLY, CDR2 FYNNEI. Germline trimming cut 7 bases from V and 3 bases from J; bases unmatched to any gene: 8. CDR3 in amino acids: CASTPPAGGYEQYF. CDR3 nucleotide sequence: TGTGCCAGCACCCCTCCCGCGGGAGGCTACGAGCAGTACTTC. Using reference TRBV2 and TRBJ2-7 for the parts outside the CDR3, the full variable domain is EPEVTQTPSHQVTQMGQEVILRCVPISNHLYFYWYRQILGQKVEFLVSFYNNEISEKSEIFDDQFSVERPDGSNFTLKIRSTKLEDSAMYFCASTPPAGGYEQYFGPGTRLTVT.

The chain employs TRBV6-6 and TRBJ1-2; D remains unclear. The ends were cut back, 6 bases at V and 2 bases at J, with 10 bases in the middle. Germline V gives CDR1 MNHNY, CDR2 SVGAGI (reference sequence). This CDR3 is 13 amino acids long. CDR3 residues: CASSPGPNYGYTF. CDR3 coding DNA: TGTGCCAGCAGCCCAGGCCCAAACTATGGCTACACCTTC.

V is TRBV19 and J is TRBJ2-2; TRBD1 matches 9 bases. V lost 3 bases to trimming and J lost 6 bases; unmatched junction nucleotides: 5. The CDR3 sequence is 15 residues long. Per the germline V gene, CDR1 is LNHDA and CDR2 is SQIVND (reference sequence). The CDR3, as DNA: TGTGCCAGTAGTATTGAGACAGGGGGGGCCGGGGAGCTGTTTTTT. It encodes CASSIETGGAGELFF.

The chain carries TRBV28 and TRBJ2-7, with 10 nucleotides matching TRBD1. Trimming at V came to 5 bases and at J to 3 bases, leaving 4 bases not matched to a gene. CDR1 is MDHEN and CDR2 is SYDVKM in the germline V gene. The CDR3 has 14 residues. CDR3 sequence (DNA): TGTGCCAGCAGTGCCGACAGGGGGCTCTACGAGCAGTACTTC. This encodes CASSADRGLYEQYF.

This clone has only a few counts. V usage is TRBV5-4 and J usage is TRBJ2-3; D call uncertain. Trimming took off 0 bases at V and 4 bases at J, with 9 bases between the two ends. Germline V CDR1 and CDR2: SGHNT, YYREEE (reference sequence). The length of the CDR3 is 14 residues. Here the CDR3 DNA reads TGTGCCAGCAGCTTGGTTGAGGTAGCAGATACGCAGTATTTT. This sequence encodes CASSLVEVADTQYF. The full variable domain, completed using reference TRBV5-4 and TRBJ2-3, is ETGVTQSPTHLIKTRGQQVTLRCSSQSGHNTVSWYQQALGQGPQFIFQYYREEENGRGNFPPRFSGLQFPNYSSELNVNALELDDSALYLCASSLVEVADTQYFGPGTRLTVL.

The chain has TRBV4-1 and TRBJ1-1; D ambiguous. The V end lost 3 bases, the J end lost 1 base, and 12 bases lay between the germline ends. This CDR3 has 15 amino acids. CDR1 is MGHRA and CDR2 is YSYEKL in the germline V gene. CDR3 amino acids: CASSQYVDRNTEAFF. The DNA of the CDR3 is TGCGCCAGCAGCCAGTATGTAGATAGGAACACTGAAGCTTTCTTT.

J is TRBJ1-2 and V is TRBV6-5, with 10 bases lining up with TRBD1. The V and J ends lost 6 bases and 4 bases, in that order; junction bases with no gene match: 2. The germline CDR1 and CDR2 sequences are MNHEY and SVGAGI. The CDR3 has 13 residues. CDR3 loop: CASRRTGGYGYTF. The CDR3 DNA reads as TGTGCCAGCAGAAGGACAGGGGGCTATGGCTACACCTTC.

This clone was recorded a few times. J is TRBJ2-7 and V is TRBV15; the match to TRBD2 covers 10 bases. CDR3 size: 15 residues. V lost 0 bases and J lost 6; bases outside the gene matches: 5. Germline V CDR1 and CDR2: LNHNV, YYDKDF (reference sequence). The CDR3 coding sequence is TGTGCCACCAGCAGAGATGGGCTAGCGGGAGTCGAGCAGTACTTC. Encoded protein: CATSRDGLAGVEQYF.